The entry below describes one T cell receptor beta chain. This entry is derived from a study of blood T cell repertoires in COVID-19. At the level of the study: Both acute and convalescent COVID-19 samples were obtained from the United States, Italy and Spain. PBMCs, B-cell-depleted T cells, or T cells were the source of the cDNA or gDNA that made up the material.

Original processing methods: Using reference gene primer amplification, nucleated cell counts were estimated. Assay used: immunoSEQ multiplex PCR; TCRdb lists only in-frame clones, some missing. V and J calls and clone size are copied from that table; D and trimming were computed from the DNA. The data hold about 69,000 clones, with 86% observed a single time. The germline gives CDR1 SGDLS, CDR2 YYNGEE. The J segment lost 4 bases and the V segment lost 2 bases, leaving 4 bases of the junction unmatched. CDR3 length equals 15 residues. The clonotype comes from a man younger than 40 with acute or convalescent COVID-19. The chain links TRBV9 to TRBJ2-1; 9 bases are a match to TRBD2. The specimen was peripheral blood. The CDR3 DNA reads TGTGCCAGCAGCGTCAGACTAGCGGCGTACAATGAGCAGTTCTTC. Amino acid sequence: CASSVRLAAYNEQFF.